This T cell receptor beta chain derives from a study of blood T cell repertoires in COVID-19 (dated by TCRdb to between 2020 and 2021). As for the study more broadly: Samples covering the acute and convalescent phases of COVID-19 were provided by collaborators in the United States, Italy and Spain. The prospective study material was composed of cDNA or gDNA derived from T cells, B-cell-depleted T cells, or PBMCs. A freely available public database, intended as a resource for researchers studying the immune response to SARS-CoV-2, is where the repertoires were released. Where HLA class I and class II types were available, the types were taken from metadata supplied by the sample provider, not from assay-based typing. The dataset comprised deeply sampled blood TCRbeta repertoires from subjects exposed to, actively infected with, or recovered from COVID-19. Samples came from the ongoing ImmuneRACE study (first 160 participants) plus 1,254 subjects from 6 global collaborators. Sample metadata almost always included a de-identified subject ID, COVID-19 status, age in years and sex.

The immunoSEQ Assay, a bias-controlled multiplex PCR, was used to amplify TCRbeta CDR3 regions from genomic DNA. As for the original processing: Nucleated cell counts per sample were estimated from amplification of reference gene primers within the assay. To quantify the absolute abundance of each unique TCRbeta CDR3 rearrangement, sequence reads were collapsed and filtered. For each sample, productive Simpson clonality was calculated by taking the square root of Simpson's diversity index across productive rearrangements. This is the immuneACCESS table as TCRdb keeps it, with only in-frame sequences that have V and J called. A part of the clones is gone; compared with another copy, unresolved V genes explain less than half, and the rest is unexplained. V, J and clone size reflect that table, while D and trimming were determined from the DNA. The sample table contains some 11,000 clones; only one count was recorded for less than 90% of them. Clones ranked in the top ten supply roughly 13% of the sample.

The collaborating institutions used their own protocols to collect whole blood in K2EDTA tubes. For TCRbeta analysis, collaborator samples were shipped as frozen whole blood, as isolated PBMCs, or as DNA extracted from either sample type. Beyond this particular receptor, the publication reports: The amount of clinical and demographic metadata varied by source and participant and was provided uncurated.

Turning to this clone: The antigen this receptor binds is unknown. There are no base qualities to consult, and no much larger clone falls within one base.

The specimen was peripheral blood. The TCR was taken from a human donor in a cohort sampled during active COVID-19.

The CDR3 protein is CAWSVQGAYGYTF. The base sequence is TGTGCCTGGAGTGTACAGGGGGCGTATGGCTACACCTTC. The chain is made from TRBV30 and TRBJ1-2, with 9 bases in between that match TRBD1. At the junction V is shortened by 0 bases and J by 5 bases; bases outside the gene matches: 1. CDR1 and CDR2, per the germline V gene (reference sequence), are GTSNPN and SVGIG. The CDR3 has 13 amino acids, counting the end cysteine and phenylalanine. Just CDR3 DNA is preserved here, 39 bases in frame from base 1. The reference TRBV30 and TRBJ1-2 proteins fill in what lies around the CDR3, so the full variable domain reads SQTIHQWPATLVQPVGSPLSLECTVEGTSNPNLYWYRQAAGRGLQLLFYSVGIGQISSEVPQNLSASRPQDRQFILSSKKLLLSDSGFYLCAWSVQGAYGYTFGSGTRLTVV.